This T cell receptor beta chain was found in a study of follicular helper T cells after annual influenza vaccination. Time point given: 2014-2015 season, 7 days after vaccination. ICOS+CD38+ and ICOS-CD38- fractions were sorted from non-naive CD4+CXCR5+PD-1+ cells. This clone has just a few counts. Generated by immunoSEQ multiplex PCR, the TCRdb table keeps only in-frame clones and is missing some. The data contain about 15,000 clones, approximately 84% of them singletons. With 7 bases removed from V and 5 bases from J, the gap between germline ends came to 9 bases. CDR1 SNHLY and CDR2 FYNNEI come from the germline V gene. The CDR3 extends over 11 amino acids.

This receptor was identified in an adult who received the influenza vaccine. The chain carries TRBV2 and TRBJ2-7; D unresolved. Sequencing used CXCR5+ CD38- circulating T follicular helper cells from blood, obtained 7 days after influenza vaccination. Subset indicated: circulating Tfh, non-naive CD4+CXCR5+PD-1+ (ICOS+CD38+ or ICOS-CD38-). The CDR3 sequence: CASNTVNEQYF. CDR3 DNA sequence: TGTGCCAGCAACACCGTGAACGAGCAGTACTTC.